This T cell receptor beta chain is drawn from a study of cytomegalovirus exposure and HLA in healthy donors. As for the study in general: The use of the same platform for the 100 to 150 validation repertoires and the 600 to 700 first-cohort repertoires was reported by a later analysis.

Worth noting for this clone: Its target is unknown.

Assay: immunoSEQ multiplex PCR; the TCRdb copy retains only in-frame clones and omits some. The top ten hold around 1% of the sample, which has around 300,000 clones, approximately 86% seen once. The donors were in the approximately 120-subject validation cohort; that cohort was separate from the roughly 730-subject first cohort. The study's findings and limits: The study designated 160 or so TCR beta chains cytomegalovirus-associated.

The receptor's source is a young woman in good health and CMV-seronegative. Material: PBMCs.

The CDR3 here is CASSSWTGGSSDTQYF. The CDR3 region has the DNA TGTGCCAGCAGTTCGTGGACAGGGGGCAGTTCAGATACGCAGTATTTT. The chain joins TRBV6-5 to TRBJ2-3; 11 nucleotides agree with TRBD1. There are 16 residues in the CDR3. Trimming cost V 4 bases and J 4 bases; bases outside gene matches: 7. From germline, CDR1 is MNHEY and CDR2 SVGAGI.